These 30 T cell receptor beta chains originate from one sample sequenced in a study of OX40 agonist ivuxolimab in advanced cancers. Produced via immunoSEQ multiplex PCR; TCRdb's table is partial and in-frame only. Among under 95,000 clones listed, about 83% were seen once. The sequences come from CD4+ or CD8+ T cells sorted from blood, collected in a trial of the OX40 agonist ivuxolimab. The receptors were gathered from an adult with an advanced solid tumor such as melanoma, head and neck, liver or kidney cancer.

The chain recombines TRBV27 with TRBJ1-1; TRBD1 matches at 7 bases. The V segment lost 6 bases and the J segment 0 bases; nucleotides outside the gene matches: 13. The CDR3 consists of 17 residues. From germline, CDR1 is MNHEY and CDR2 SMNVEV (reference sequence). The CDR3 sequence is CASSQRGQLPMNTEAFF. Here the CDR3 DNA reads TGTGCCAGCAGCCAACGGGGACAGCTACCTATGAACACTGAAGCTTTCTTT.

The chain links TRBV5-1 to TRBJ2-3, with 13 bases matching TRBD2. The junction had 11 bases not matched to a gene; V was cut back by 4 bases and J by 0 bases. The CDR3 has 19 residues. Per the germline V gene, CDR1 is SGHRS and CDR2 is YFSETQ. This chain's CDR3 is CASSRSPTSGGVSTDTQYF. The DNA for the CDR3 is TGCGCCAGCAGCCGCAGCCCTACTAGCGGGGGGGTTAGCACAGATACGCAGTATTTT.

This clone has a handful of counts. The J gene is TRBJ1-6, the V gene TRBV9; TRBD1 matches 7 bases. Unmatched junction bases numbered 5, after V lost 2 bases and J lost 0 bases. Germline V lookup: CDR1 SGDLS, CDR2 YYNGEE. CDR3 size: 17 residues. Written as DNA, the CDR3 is TGTGCCAGCAGCGTCGGGACAGCCAGCTCCTATAATTCACCCCTCCACTTT. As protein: CASSVGTASSYNSPLHF.

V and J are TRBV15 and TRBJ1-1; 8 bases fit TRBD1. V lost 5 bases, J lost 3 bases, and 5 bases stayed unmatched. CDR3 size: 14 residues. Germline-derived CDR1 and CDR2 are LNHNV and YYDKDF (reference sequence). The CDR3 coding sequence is TGTGCCACCAGCCTCAAGACAGGGGACACTGAAGCTTTCTTT. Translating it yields CATSLKTGDTEAFF.

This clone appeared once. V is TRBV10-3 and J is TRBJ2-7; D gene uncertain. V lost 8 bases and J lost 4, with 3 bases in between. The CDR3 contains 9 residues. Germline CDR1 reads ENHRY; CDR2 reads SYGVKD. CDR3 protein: CAIAYEQYF. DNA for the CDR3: TGTGCCATCGCTTACGAGCAGTACTTC.

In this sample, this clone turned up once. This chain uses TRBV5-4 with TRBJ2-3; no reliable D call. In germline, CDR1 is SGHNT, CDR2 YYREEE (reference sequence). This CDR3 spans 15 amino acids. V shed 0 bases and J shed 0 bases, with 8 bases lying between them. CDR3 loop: CASSLAPGSTDTQYF. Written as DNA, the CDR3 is TGTGCCAGCAGCTTGGCCCCCGGGAGCACAGATACGCAGTATTTT.

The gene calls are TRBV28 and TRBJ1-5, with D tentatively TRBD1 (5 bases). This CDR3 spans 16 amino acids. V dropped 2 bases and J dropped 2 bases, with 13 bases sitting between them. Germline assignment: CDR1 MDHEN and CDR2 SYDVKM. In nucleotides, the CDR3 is TGTGCCAGCAGTTTAATGGGGCAGGGCCGCAATCAGCCCCAGCATTTT. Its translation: CASSLMGQGRNQPQHF.

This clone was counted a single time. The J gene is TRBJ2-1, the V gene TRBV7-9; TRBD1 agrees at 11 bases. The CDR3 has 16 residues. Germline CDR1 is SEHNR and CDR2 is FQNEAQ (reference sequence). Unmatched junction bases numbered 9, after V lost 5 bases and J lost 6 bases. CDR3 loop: CASSPAGTGGFNEQFF. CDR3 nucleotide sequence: TGTGCCAGCAGCCCCGCCGGGACAGGGGGATTCAATGAGCAGTTCTTC.

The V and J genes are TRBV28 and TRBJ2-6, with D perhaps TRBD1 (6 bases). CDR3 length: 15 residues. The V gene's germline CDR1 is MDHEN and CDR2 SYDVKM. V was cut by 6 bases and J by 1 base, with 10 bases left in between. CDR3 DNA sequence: TGTGCCAGCAGGAAACAGGGATCTGGGGCCAACGTCCTGACTTTC. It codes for CASRKQGSGANVLTF. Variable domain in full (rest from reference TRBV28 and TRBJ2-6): DVKVTQSSRYLVKRTGEKVFLECVQDMDHENMFWYRQDPGLGLRLIYFSYDVKMKEKGDIPEGYSVSREKKERFSLILESASTNQTSMYLCASRKQGSGANVLTFGAGSRLTVL.

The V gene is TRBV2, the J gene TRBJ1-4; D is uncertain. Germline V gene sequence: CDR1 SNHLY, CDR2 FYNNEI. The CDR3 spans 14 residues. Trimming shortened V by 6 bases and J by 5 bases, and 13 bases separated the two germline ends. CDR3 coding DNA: TGTGCCAGCAGCGAATCAGGTTTCAATGAAAAACTGTTTTTT. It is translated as CASSESGFNEKLFF.

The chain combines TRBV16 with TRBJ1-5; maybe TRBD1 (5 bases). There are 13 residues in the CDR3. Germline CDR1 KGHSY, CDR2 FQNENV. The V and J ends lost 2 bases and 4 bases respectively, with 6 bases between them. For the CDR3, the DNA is TGTGCCAGCAGCCAAAGGGGAAATCAGCCCCAGCATTTT. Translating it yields CASSQRGNQPQHF.

CDR3 nucleotides: TGTGCCAGCAGTTTGAATCCGAACGACGCTATCTATGGCTACACCTTC. As protein: CASSLNPNDAIYGYTF. The chain recombines TRBV27 with TRBJ1-2; D gene unclear. CDR3 length: 16 amino acids. Trimming left V 3 bases short and J 4 bases short, with 18 bases between. CDR1 and CDR2 (germline): MNHEY, SMNVEV (reference sequence).

For the CDR3, the DNA is TGTGCCAGCAGGGGACTAGCGGAGACCCAGTACTTC. Translated, it gives CASRGLAETQYF. The J gene is TRBJ2-5, the V gene TRBV7-9; TRBD2 matches at 10 bases. This CDR3 is built from 12 residues. CDR1 is SEHNR and CDR2 is FQNEAQ in the germline V gene (reference sequence). V lost 6 bases to trimming and J lost 5 bases; unmatched junction nucleotides: 0.

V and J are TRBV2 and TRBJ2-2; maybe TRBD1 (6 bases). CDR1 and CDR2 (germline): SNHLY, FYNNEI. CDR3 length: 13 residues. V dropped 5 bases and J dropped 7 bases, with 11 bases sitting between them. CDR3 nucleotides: TGTGCCAGCAGTAACAGGGAGAGCGGGGAGCTGTTTTTT. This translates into CASSNRESGELFF. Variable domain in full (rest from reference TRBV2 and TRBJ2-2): EPEVTQTPSHQVTQMGQEVILRCVPISNHLYFYWYRQILGQKVEFLVSFYNNEISEKSEIFDDQFSVERPDGSNFTLKIRSTKLEDSAMYFCASSNRESGELFFGEGSRLTVL.

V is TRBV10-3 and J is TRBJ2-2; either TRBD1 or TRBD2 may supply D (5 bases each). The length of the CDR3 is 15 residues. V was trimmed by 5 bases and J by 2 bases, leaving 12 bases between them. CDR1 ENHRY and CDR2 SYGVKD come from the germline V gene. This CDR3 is CAISPRDPNTGELFF. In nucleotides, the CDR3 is TGTGCCATCAGTCCTCGGGACCCTAACACCGGGGAGCTGTTTTTT.

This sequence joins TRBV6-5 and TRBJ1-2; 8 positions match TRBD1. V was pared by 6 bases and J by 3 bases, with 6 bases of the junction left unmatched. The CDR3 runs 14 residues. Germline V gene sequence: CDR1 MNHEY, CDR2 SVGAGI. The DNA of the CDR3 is TGTGCCAGCAGGAGACAGGGGTCGCACTATGGCTACACCTTC. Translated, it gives CASRRQGSHYGYTF.

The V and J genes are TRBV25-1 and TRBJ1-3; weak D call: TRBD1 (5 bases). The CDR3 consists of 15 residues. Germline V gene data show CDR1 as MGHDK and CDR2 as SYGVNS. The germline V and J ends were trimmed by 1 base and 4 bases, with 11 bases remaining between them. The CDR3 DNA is TGTGCCAGCAGTGAATTAGGGGCAGCCGGAAACACCATATATTTT. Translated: CASSELGAAGNTIYF.

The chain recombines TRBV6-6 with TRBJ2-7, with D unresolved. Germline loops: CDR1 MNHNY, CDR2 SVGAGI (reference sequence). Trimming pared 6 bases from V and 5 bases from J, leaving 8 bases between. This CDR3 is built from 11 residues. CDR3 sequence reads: CASRRRDEQYF. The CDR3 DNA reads TGTGCCAGCAGACGTAGGGACGAGCAGTACTTC.

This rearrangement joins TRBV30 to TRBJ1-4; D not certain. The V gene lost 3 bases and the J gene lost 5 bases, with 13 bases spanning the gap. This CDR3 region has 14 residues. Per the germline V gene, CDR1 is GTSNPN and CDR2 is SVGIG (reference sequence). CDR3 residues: CAWSYGESNEKLFF. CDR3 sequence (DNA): TGTGCCTGGAGCTACGGAGAATCGAATGAAAAACTGTTTTTT.

CDR3 amino acids: CASSPRTDLVTQYF. The CDR3, as DNA: TGTGCCAGCAGCCCCCGGACAGATCTTGTTACGCAGTATTTT. The chain has TRBV9 and TRBJ2-3, with D tentatively TRBD1 (6 bases). Trimming took off 4 bases at V and 8 bases at J, with 17 bases between the two ends. Germline CDR1 SGDLS, CDR2 YYNGEE. This CDR3 spans 14 amino acids.

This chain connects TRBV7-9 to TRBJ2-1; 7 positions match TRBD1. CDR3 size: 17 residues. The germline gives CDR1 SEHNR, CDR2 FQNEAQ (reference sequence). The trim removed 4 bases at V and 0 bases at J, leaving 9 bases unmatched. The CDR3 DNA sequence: TGTGCCAGCAGCTCAATAGGGACAGCCGGCTCCTACAATGAGCAGTTCTTC. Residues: CASSSIGTAGSYNEQFF.

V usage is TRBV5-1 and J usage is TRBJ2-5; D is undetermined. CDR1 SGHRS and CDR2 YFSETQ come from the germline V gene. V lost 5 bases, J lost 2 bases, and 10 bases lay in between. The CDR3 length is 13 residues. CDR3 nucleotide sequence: TGCGCCAGCAGTGGGCCGCTACAAGAGACCCAGTACTTC. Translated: CASSGPLQETQYF. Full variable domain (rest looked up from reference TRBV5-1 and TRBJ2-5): KAGVTQTPRYLIKTRGQQVTLSCSPISGHRSVSWYQQTPGQGLQFLFEYFSETQRNKGNFPGRFSGRQFSNSRSEMNVSTLELGDSALYLCASSGPLQETQYFGPGTRLLVL.

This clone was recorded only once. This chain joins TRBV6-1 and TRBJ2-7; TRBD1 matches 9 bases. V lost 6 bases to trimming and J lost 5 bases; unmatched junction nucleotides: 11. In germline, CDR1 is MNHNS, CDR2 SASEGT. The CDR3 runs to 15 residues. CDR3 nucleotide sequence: TGTGCCAGCAGAAAGCTACAGGGGGCGCGGGACGAGCAGTACTTC. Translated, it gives CASRKLQGARDEQYF.

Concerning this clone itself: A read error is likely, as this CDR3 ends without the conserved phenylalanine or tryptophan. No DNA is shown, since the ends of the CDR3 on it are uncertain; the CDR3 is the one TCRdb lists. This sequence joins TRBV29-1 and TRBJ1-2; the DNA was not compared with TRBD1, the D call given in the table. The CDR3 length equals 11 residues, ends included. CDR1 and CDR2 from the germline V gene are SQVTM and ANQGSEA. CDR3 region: CSVGDRASFYL.

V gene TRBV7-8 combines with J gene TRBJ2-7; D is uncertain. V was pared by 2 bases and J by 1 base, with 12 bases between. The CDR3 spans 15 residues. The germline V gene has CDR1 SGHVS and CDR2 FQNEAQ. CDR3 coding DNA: TGTGCCAGCAGCTTACGAGTCGCGCCATCCTACGAGCAGTACTTC. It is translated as CASSLRVAPSYEQYF.

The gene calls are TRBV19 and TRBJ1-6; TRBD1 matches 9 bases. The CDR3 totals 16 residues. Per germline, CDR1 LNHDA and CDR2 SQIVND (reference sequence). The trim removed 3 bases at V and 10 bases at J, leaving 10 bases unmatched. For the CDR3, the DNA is TGTGCCAGTAGTATTACCGGGACAGGGTTAGGCTCACCCCTCCACTTT. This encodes CASSITGTGLGSPLHF.

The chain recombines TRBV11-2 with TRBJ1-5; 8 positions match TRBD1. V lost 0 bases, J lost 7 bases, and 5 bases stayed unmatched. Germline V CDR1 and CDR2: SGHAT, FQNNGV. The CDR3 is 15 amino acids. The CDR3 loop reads CASSLEDRVRQPQHF. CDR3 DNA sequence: TGTGCCAGCAGCTTAGAGGACAGGGTAAGGCAGCCCCAGCATTTT.

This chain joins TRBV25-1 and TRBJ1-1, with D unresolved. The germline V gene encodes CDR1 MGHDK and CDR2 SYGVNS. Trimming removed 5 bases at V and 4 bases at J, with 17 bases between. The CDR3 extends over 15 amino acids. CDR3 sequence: CASSPWQSRGTEAFF. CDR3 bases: TGTGCCAGCAGTCCGTGGCAGAGTCGGGGCACTGAAGCTTTCTTT.

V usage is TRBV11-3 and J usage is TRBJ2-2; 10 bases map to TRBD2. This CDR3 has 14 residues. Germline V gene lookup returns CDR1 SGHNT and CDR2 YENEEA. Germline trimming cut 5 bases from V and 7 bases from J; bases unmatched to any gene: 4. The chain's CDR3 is CASSPQREGGELFF. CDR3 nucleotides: TGTGCCAGCAGCCCCCAGCGGGAGGGCGGGGAGCTGTTTTTT.

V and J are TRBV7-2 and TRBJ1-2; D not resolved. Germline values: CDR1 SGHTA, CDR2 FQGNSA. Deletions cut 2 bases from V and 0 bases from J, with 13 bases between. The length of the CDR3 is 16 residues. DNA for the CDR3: TGTGCCAGCAGCTTACGGGGAGGGCAGTCTAACTATGGCTACACCTTC. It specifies CASSLRGGQSNYGYTF. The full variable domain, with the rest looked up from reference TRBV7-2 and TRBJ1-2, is GAGVSQSPSNKVTEKGKDVELRCDPISGHTALYWYRQSLGQGLEFLIYFQGNSAPDKSGLPSDRFSAERTGGSVSTLTIQRTQQEDSAVYLCASSLRGGQSNYGYTFGSGTRLTVV.